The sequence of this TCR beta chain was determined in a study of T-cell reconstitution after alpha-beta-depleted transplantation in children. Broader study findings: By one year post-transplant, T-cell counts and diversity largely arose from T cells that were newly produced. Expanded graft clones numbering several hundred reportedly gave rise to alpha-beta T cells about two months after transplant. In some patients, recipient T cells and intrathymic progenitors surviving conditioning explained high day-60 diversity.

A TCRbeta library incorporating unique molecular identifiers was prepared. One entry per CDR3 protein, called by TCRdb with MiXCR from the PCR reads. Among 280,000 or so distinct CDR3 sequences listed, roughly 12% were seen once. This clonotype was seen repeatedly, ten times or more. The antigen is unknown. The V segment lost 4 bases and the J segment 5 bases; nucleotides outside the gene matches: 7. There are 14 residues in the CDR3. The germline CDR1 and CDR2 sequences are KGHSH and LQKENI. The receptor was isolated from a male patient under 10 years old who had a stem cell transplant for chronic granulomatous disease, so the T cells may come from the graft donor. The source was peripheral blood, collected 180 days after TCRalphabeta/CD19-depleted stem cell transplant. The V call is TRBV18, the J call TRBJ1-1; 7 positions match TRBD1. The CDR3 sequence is CASSHKQGLTEAFF. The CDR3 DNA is TGTGCCAGCTCACATAAACAGGGGTTGACTGAAGCTTTCTTT.